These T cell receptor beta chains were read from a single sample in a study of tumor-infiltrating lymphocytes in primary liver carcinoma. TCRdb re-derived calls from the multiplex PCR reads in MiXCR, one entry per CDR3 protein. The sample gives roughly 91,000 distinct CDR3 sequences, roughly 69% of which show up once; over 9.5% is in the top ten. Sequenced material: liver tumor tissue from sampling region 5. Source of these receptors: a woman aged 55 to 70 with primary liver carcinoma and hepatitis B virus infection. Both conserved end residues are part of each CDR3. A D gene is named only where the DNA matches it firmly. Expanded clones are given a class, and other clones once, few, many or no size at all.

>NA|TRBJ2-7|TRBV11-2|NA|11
TGTGCCAGCGGCTCCGCTTACGAGCAGTACTTC
CASGSAYEQYF
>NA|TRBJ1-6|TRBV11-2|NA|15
TGTACCAGCAGCAATAAGAGGAGGGACCAGGAGCCCCTCCACTTT
CTSSNKRRDQEPLHF
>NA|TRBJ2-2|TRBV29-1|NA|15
TGCAACGCCCGTGCCGGGACAACGAACACCGGGGAGCTCTTTTTT
CNARAGTTNTGELFF
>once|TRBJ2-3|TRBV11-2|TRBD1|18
TGTGCCAGCAGACAGCGGTCTGGGACAGTGACTAGCACAGATACGCAGTATTTT
CASRQRSGTVTSTDTQYF
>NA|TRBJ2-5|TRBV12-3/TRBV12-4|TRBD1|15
TGTGTCAGCAGTGATGCGGGGACAGGGCAAGAGGCCCAGTACTTC
CVSSDAGTGQEAQYF
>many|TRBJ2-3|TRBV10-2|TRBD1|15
TGCGCCAGCACCCCACCGGACAGGGGGGGAGATACGCAGTATTTT
CASTPPDRGGDTQYF
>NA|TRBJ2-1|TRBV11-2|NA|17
TGTACCAGCAGCAGGAGACTAGTGGGAGGGCCAGGGGATGAGCAGTTCTTC
CTSSRRLVGGPGDEQFF
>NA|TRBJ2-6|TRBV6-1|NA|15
TGTGCCAGCATCATGATGAGAACTGGGGCCAACGTCCTGACTTTC
CASIMMRTGANVLTF
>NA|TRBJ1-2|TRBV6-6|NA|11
TGTGCCAGCAGTTGCTACCCGGGTTACACCTTC
CASSCYPGYTF
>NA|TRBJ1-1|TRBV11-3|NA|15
TGTGCCAGCAGCGCAGTAGGGACCAGGAGCACTGAAGCTATCTTT
CASSAVGTRSTEAIF
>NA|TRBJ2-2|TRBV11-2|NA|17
TGTGCCAGCAGCTTAGATAGTAGGCTAGCAGTCGCCGGGGAGCTGTTTTTT
CASSLDSRLAVAGELFF
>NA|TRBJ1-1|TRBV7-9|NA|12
TGTGCCAGCATGACCGATAACACTGAAGCTTTCTTT
CASMTDNTEAFF
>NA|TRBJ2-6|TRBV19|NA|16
TGTACCAGTAGTATAGGGTTCTCGTCTGGGGCCAACGTCCTGACTTTC
CTSSIGFSSGANVLTF
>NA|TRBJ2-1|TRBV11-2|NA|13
TGTGCCAGCAGCTCTACGGGGTTTGGTGAGCAACTCTTC
CASSSTGFGEQLF
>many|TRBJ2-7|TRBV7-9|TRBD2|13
TGTGCCAGCAGCGCGTTAGCGGGACTCGAGCAGTACTTC
CASSALAGLEQYF
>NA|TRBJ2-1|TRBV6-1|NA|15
TGTGCCAGCAGTGAAGATGGGAGGGGGTACAATGTGCAGTTCTTC
CASSEDGRGYNVQFF
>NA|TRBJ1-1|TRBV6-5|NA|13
TGTGCTAACAGTTACGAAGTGAACACTGAAGCTTTCTTT
CANSYEVNTEAFF
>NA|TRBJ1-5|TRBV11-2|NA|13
TGTGCCAGTAGCTCCATACAGGGCCAGCCCCAGCATTTT
CASSSIQGQPQHF
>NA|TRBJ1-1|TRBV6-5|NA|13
TGTGCCAACAGTTTGAACCCGTTCACAGAAGCTTTCTTT
CANSLNPFTEAFF
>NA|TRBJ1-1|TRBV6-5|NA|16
TGTGCCAGCACAATAAGACCGGGACATCAGAACACTGAAGCTTTCTTT
CASTIRPGHQNTEAFF
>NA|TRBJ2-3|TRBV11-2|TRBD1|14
TGTGCCAGTAGCCTGGACAGGGTGGTGGATACGCAGTATTTT
CASSLDRVVDTQYF
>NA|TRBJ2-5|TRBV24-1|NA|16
TGTGTCACCAGTGAGTCCATCCAATCGGTGCAAGAGACCCAGTACTTC
CVTSESIQSVQETQYF
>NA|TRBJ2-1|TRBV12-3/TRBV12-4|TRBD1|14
TGTGTCAGCAGTGACAGGGGCCGTCACGGGGAGCAGTCCTTC
CVSSDRGRHGEQSF
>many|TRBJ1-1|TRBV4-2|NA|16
TGTGCCAGCAGCCAAGAAGGTGGTGTGGTAGTAACTGAAGCTTTCTTT
CASSQEGGVVVTEAFF
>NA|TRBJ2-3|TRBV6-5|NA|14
TGTTCCAGTAGTTTAGGGGTTACTCAAGATACGCAGTATTTT
CSSSLGVTQDTQYF
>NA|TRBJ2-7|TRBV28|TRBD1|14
TGTGCCAGCACGGTGCAGGGGGCGGGGTGCGAACAGTACTTC
CASTVQGAGCEQYF
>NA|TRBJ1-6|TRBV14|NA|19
TGTGCCAGCAGCCAAGATTTGTGCGCGGCGGGCTCCTATAATTCACCCCTCCACTTT
CASSQDLCAAGSYNSPLHF
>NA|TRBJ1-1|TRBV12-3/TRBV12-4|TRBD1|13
TGTGCCAGCAATGAAGACAGGGGTGCTGAAGCTTTCTTT
CASNEDRGAEAFF
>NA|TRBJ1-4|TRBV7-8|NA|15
TGTGCCAGCAGCACGCGGAGAGCAACTAATGAAGAACTGTTTTTC
CASSTRRATNEELFF
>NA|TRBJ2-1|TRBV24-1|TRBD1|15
TGTGCCACCAGTGATACCGGGACAGGGGGCCCTGAGCAGTTCTTC
CATSDTGTGGPEQFF
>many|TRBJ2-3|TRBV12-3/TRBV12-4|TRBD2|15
TGTGCCAGCAGTTCCCTTAGCGGGAATCGTAGAACGCAGTATTTT
CASSSLSGNRRTQYF
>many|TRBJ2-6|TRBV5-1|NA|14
TGCGCCAGCAGCTTGACAGCTGGGGCCAACGTCCTGACTTTC
CASSLTAGANVLTF
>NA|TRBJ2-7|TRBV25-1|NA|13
TGTGTCAGCAGTGAGGGGTCACTGCACGAGCAGTACTTC
CVSSEGSLHEQYF
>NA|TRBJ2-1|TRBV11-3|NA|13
TGTGCCAACAGTGCCGGGGGCTTTAATGAGCAGTTCTTC
CANSAGGFNEQFF
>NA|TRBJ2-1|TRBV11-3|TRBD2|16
TGTGCCAGCAGCGCGCCTAGCGGAGGCCAGTACAAAGAGCAGTTCTTC
CASSAPSGGQYKEQFF
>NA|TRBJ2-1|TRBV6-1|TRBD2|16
TGTGTCAGCATGACACTCACTAGCGGGAGGGCCGGTGAGCAGTTCTTC
CVSMTLTSGRAGEQFF
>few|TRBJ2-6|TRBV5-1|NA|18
TGCGCCAGCAGCTTGGTTCGGCAGGGAAGATGGGGGGCCAACGTCCTGACTTTC
CASSLVRQGRWGANVLTF
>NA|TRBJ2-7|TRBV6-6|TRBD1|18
TGTGCCATCAGTGACCCCAGACGGGACAGGGTGAGTTCCTACGAGCAGTACTTC
CAISDPRRDRVSSYEQYF
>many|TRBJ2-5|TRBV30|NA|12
TGTGCCTGGAGCGATAACGTAGAGACCCAGTACTTC
CAWSDNVETQYF
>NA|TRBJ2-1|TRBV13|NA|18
TGTGCCGGCAGCTCGCCCCCTCCCCTTAGGAGCTCCTACAATGAGCAGTTCTTC
CAGSSPPPLRSSYNEQFF
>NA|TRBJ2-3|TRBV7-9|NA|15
TGTGCCAGCAGCGTCCGGGACACCCGCACAGATACGCTGTATTTT
CASSVRDTRTDTLYF
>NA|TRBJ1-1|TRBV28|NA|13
TGTGCCAGCAGTATTAGGACGAACACTGAAGCTTTCTTT
CASSIRTNTEAFF
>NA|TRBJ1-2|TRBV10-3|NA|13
TGTGCCATCAGTGATGAGGGTTCCTATGGCTACACCTTC
CAISDEGSYGYTF
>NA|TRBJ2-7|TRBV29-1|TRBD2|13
TGCAACGTTGGGACTAGCGGACCGCACGAACAGTACTTC
CNVGTSGPHEQYF
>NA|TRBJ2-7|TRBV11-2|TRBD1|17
TGTGCCAGCAGCTTCCAACCGGGACAGGGGGCGCGATACGGGCAGTGCTTC
CASSFQPGQGARYGQCF
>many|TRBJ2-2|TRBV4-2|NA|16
TGTGCCAGCAGCCGCCAATTAGGCGAGAACACCGGGGAGCTGTTTTTT
CASSRQLGENTGELFF
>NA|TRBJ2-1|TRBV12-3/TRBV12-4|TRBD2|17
TGTGCCAGCAGTTCCTCGATCGGGAGGCCCGCCTACAATGAGCAGTTCTTC
CASSSSIGRPAYNEQFF
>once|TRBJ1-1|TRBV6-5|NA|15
TGTGCCAGGAGTTACGGGGGGGCGCTGATCACTGAAGCTTTCTTT
CARSYGGALITEAFF
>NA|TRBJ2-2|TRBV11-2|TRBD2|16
TGTGCCAGCAGCCCCCTCCTAGCGGGAGTCACCGGGGAGCTGTCTTTT
CASSPLLAGVTGELSF
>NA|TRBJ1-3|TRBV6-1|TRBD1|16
TGTGCCAGCAGACCGGGACAGACTGACTCTGGAATCACCATATATTTT
CASRPGQTDSGITIYF
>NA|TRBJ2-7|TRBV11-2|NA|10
TGTACCAGCAGCAACTACAAGCAGTACTTC
CTSSNYKQYF
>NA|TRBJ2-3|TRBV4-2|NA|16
TGTGCCAGCAGCCAAGAGTCAGCCCCTCGCATAGATACGCAGTATTTT
CASSQESAPRIDTQYF
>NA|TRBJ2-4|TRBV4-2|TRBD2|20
TGTGACAGCAGCCAAGAGTCCCCTAGCGGGATGGTAGGGTCAGGAAACATTCAGTACTTC
CDSSQESPSGMVGSGNIQYF
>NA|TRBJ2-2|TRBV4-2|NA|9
TGTGGGAACGCCGAGGAGCTGTTTTTT
CGNAEELFF
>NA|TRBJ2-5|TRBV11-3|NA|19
TGTGCCAGCAGCTCCGACAGGGGGACTAGCAGTTTAACCGGAGAGACCCAGAACTTC
CASSSDRGTSSLTGETQNF